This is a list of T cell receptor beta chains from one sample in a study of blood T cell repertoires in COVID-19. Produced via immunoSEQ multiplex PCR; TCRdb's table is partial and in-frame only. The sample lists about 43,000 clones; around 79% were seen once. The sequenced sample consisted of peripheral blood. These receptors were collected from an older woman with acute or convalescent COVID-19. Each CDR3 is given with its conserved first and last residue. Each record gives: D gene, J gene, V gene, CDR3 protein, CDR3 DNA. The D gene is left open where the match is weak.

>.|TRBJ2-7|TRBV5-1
CASSFDTYEQYF
TGCGCCAGCAGCTTTGACACCTACGAGCAGTACTTC
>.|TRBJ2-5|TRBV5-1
CASSPSGEETQYF
TGCGCCAGCAGCCCCTCCGGTGAGGAGACCCAGTACTTC
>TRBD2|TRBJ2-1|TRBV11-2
CASSPFSGPYNEQFF
TGTGCCAGCAGCCCATTTAGCGGGCCCTACAATGAGCAGTTCTTC
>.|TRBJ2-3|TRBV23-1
CASSLRAPGGTDTQYF
TGCGCCAGCAGTCTCCGCGCGCCGGGGGGCACAGATACGCAGTATTTT
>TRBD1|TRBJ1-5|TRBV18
CASSTGVDQPQHF
TGTGCCAGCTCCACAGGGGTGGATCAGCCCCAGCATTTT
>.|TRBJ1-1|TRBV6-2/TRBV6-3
CASSYYGLRNTEAFF
TGTGCCAGCAGTTACTACGGACTTAGGAACACTGAAGCTTTCTTT
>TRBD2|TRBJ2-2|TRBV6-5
CASSYVGGGSTGELFF
TGTGCCAGCAGTTACGTGGGGGGAGGGAGCACCGGGGAGCTGTTTTTT
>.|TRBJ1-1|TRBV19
CASTDLKRGNTEAFF
TGTGCCAGTACCGACCTGAAACGAGGCAACACTGAAGCTTTCTTT
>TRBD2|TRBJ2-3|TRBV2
CASLAGVEDTQYF
TGTGCCAGTTTAGCGGGGGTAGAAGATACGCAGTATTTT
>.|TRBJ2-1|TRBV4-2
CASSQDYRKEQFF
TGTGCCAGCAGCCAAGATTACAGAAAAGAGCAGTTCTTC
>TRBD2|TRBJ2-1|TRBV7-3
CASSFTSGGANEQFF
TGTGCCAGCAGTTTCACTAGCGGGGGGGCCAATGAGCAGTTCTTC
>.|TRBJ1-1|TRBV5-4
CASSLGQENTEAFF
TGTGCCAGCAGCTTGGGACAGGAGAACACTGAAGCTTTCTTT
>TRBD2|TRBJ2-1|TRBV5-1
CASRTSGGAYNEQFF
TGCGCCAGCAGAACTAGCGGGGGGGCCTACAATGAGCAGTTCTTC
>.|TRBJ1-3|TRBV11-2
CASSLDRGASGNTIYF
TGTGCCAGCAGCTTAGACCGGGGAGCCTCGGGAAACACCATATATTTT
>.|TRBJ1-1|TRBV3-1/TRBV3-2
CASSHKRGEAFF
TGTGCCAGCAGCCACAAAAGGGGTGAAGCTTTCTTT
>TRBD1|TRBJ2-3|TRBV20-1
CSASGQGADTQYF
TGCAGTGCTAGTGGACAGGGGGCAGATACGCAGTATTTT